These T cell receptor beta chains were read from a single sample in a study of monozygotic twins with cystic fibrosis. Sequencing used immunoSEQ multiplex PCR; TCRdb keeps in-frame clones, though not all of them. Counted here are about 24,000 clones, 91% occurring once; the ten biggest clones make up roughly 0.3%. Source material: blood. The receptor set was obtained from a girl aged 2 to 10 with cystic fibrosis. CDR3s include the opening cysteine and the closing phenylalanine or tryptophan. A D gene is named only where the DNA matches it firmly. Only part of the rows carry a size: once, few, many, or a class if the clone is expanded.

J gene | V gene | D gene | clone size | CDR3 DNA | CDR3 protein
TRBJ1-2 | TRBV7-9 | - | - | TGTGCCAGCAGCTTAAATGGGGGCCAGGATGGCTACACCTTC | CASSLNGGQDGYTF
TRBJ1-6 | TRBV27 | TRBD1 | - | TGTGCCAGCAGTACCACACGACAGGGTCTGGATTCACCCCTCCACTTT | CASSTTRQGLDSPLHF
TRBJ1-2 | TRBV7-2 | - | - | TGTGCCAGCAGCATAAGGAGCTATGGCTACACCTTC | CASSIRSYGYTF
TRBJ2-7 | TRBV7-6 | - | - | TGTGCCAGCAGCCAGTCCAGCGTGGGCTACGAGCAGTACTTC | CASSQSSVGYEQYF
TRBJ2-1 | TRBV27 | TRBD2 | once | TGTGCCAGCAGAATCCTAGCGGGGAGCTCCTACAATGAGCAGTTCTTC | CASRILAGSSYNEQFF
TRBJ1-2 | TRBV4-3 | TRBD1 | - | TGCGCCAGCAGCCAAGCTGACAGGGGAAGATATGGCTACACCTTC | CASSQADRGRYGYTF
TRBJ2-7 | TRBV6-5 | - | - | TGTGCCAGCAGTAAACAGGGTTACGAGCAGTACTTC | CASSKQGYEQYF
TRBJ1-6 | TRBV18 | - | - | TGTGCCAGCTCACCACCTGCCCAAGGGAATAATTCACCCCTCCACTTT | CASSPPAQGNNSPLHF
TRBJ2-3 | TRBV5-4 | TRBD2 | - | TGTGCCAGCAGCAGCGGACGGGGGGATCCCCGAACGCAGTATTTT | CASSSGRGDPRTQYF
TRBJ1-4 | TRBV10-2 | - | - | TGCGCCAGCAATGATGGCAGGGGAAGAGAAAAACTGTTTTTT | CASNDGRGREKLFF
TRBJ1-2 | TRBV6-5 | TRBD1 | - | TGTGCCAGCAGGGCTAGACAGGGGGGAAACTATGGCTACACCTTC | CASRARQGGNYGYTF
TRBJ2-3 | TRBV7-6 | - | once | TGTGCCAGCAGCTTTGCTAGTGCGGGCACAGATACGCAGTATTTT | CASSFASAGTDTQYF
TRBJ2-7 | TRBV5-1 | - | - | TGCGCCAGCAGCTTCGATGGTAACTCCTACGAGCAGTACTTC | CASSFDGNSYEQYF
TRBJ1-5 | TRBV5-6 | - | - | TGTGCCAGCAGCTTGGGATGGGGTCGGAGCAATCAGCCCCAGCATTTT | CASSLGWGRSNQPQHF
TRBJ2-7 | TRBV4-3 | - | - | TGCGCCAGCAGCCAAGATCGAGCGGACCAATCCTACGAGCAGTACTTC | CASSQDRADQSYEQYF
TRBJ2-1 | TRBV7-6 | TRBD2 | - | TGTGCCAGCAGCTATAGCGGGGGGCGGGCGCAGTTCTTC | CASSYSGGRAQFF
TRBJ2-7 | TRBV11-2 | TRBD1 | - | TGTGCCAGCAAATTCGAATGGACAGGGGCTGGAGAGCAGTACTTC | CASKFEWTGAGEQYF
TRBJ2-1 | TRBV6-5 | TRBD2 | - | TGTGCCAGCAGTTGGGCCGGGACTAGCGGCAATGAGCAGTTCTTC | CASSWAGTSGNEQFF
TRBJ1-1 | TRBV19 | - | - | TGTGCCAGTAGTATGGCCAGGGCGAACACTGAAGCTTTCTTT | CASSMARANTEAFF
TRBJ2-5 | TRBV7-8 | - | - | TGTGCCAGCAGCTTAATCAGGATGAGCAGGGATTTGGAGACCCAGTACTTC | CASSLIRMSRDLETQYF
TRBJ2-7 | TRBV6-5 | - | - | TGTGCCAGCAGTTTGCTGGGCTACGAGCAGTACTTC | CASSLLGYEQYF
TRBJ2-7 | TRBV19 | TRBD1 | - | TGTGCCAGTAGTATCGGACAGGGTCTTCCTTACGAGCAGTACTTC | CASSIGQGLPYEQYF
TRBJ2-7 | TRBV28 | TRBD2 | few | TGTGCCAGCAGTTCAACACCTGGACTAGCCCACGAGCAGTACTTC | CASSSTPGLAHEQYF
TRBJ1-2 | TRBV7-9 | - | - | TGTGCCAGCAGCCACCTGGGGGGCCTAGCTAACTATGGCTACACCTTC | CASSHLGGLANYGYTF
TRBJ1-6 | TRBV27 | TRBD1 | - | TGTGCCAGCAGTTTCTGGACAGGGGGCGCTTATAATTCACCCCTCCACTTT | CASSFWTGGAYNSPLHF
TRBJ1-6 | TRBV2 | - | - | TGTGCCAGCAGAAACGAAGGACAGTATAATTCACCCCTCCACTTT | CASRNEGQYNSPLHF
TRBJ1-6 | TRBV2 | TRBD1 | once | TGTGCCAGCAGACCCACTCCGGACAGGGTTGTTTCAGGTCCCCTCCACTTT | CASRPTPDRVVSGPLHF
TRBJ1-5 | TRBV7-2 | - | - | TGTGCCAGCAGCTTGTCCAGGTCCGATCAGCCCCAGCATTTT | CASSLSRSDQPQHF
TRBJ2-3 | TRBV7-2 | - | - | TGTGCCAGCAGCTCCCTGGATACGCAGTATTTT | CASSSLDTQYF
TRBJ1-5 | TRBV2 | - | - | TGTGCCAGCAGAGGAGACAATCAGCCCCAGCATTTT | CASRGDNQPQHF
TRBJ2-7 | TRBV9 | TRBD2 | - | TGTGCCAGCAGCGTAGACCCCCTCGCGACTAGCAGGGTCGAGCAGTACTTC | CASSVDPLATSRVEQYF
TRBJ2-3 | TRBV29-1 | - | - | TGCAGCGTTGAAAGGGGGGTCGGGGCAGATACGCAGTATTTT | CSVERGVGADTQYF
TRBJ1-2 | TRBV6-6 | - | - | TGTGCCAGCAGTTACTCGGGGCAAAGCTATGGCTACACCTTC | CASSYSGQSYGYTF
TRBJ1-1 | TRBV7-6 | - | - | TGTGCCAGCAGCTCAAACAGGGAGTGGGCTTTCTTT | CASSSNREWAFF
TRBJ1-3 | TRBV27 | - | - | TGTGCCACCTCACGGTGGGGCAACTCCCTCTCTGGAAACACCATATATTTT | CATSRWGNSLSGNTIYF
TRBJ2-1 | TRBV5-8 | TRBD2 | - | TGTGCCAGCAGCTTGGGACTAGCGGGGGTGAATGAGCAGTTCTTC | CASSLGLAGVNEQFF
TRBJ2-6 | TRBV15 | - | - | TGTGCCACCAGCAAAGGACTGGGGGAAGGGGCCAACGTCCTGACTTTC | CATSKGLGEGANVLTF
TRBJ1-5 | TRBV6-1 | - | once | TGTGCCAGCAGTGTCCAGGGATGGGGCAATCAGCCCCAGCATTTT | CASSVQGWGNQPQHF
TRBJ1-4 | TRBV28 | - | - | TGTGCCAGCAGTCTCCAGGTTACAACTAATGAAAAACTGTTTTTT | CASSLQVTTNEKLFF
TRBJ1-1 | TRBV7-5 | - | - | TGTGCCAGAAGCAAACAGGGTAAAATACAGAACACTGAAGCTTTCTTT | CARSKQGKIQNTEAFF
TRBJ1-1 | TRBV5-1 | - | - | TGCGCCAGCAGCTTGGAGTTTGGTGAAGCTTTCTTT | CASSLEFGEAFF
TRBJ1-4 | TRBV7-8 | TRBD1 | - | TGTGCCAGCAGCTTATACCAAGGACAGGGGGAACTGTTTTTT | CASSLYQGQGELFF
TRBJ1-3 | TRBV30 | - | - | TGTGCCTGGGGCGAGGGACATCGACGAAACACCATATATTTT | CAWGEGHRRNTIYF
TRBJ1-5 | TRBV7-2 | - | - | TGTGCCAGCAGCTTATCGGGCGGATATAGCAATCAGCCCCAGCATTTT | CASSLSGGYSNQPQHF
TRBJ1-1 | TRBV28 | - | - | TGTGCCAGCAGTTTATCAGCGATGCCGTGGAACACTGAAGCTTTCTTT | CASSLSAMPWNTEAFF
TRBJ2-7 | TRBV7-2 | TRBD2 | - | TGTGCCAGCAGCTCCCGGGGGGGCGGGGTACGGTACGAGCAGTACTTC | CASSSRGGGVRYEQYF
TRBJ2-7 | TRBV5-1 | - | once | TGCGCCAGCAGCTTGGGGGGAGCGACTACCTACGAGCAGTACTTC | CASSLGGATTYEQYF
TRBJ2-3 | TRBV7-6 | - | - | TGTGCCAGCAGCCCGGCGGGAGATACGCAGTATTTT | CASSPAGDTQYF
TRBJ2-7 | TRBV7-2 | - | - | TGTGCCAGCAGCCCCGACAATTCGTTCATCTACGAGCAGTACTTC | CASSPDNSFIYEQYF
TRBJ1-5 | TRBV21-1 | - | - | TGTGCCAGCAAGGTCTCGGGACAGAGCAATCAGCCCCAGCATTTT | CASKVSGQSNQPQHF
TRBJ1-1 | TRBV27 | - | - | TGTGCCAGCAGTTTGTCAAGGGGCGTCACTGAAGCTTTCTTT | CASSLSRGVTEAFF
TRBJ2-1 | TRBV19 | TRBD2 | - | TGTGCCAGTAGTATCCGGAGCGGGGGGAACTACAATGAGCAGTTCTTC | CASSIRSGGNYNEQFF
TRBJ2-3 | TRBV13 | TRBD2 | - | TGTGCCAGCAGCTTAGGACTAGCGGGGTCGTATACGCAGTATTTT | CASSLGLAGSYTQYF
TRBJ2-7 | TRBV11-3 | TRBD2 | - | TGTGCCAGCAGCTTATACCCCGGGACTAGCTACGACTACGAGCAGTACTTC | CASSLYPGTSYDYEQYF
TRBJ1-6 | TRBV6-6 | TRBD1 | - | TGTGCCGTAAGGGGGCTGGAGAGTTCACCCCTCCACTTT | CAVRGLESSPLHF
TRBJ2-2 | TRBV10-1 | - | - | TGCGCCAGCAGAGACTCGAACACCGGGGAGCTGTTTTTT | CASRDSNTGELFF
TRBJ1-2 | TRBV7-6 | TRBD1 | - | TGTGCCAGCAGCCCGGACAGGGGCGGCTACACCTTC | CASSPDRGGYTF
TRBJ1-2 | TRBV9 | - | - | TGTGCCAGCAGCGTAGGGCAGGTGAGGGATTATGGCTACACCTTC | CASSVGQVRDYGYTF
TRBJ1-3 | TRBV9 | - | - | TGTGCCAGCAGCGTAGACAGGGCTGGAAACACCATATATTTT | CASSVDRAGNTIYF
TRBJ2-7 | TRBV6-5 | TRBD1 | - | TGTGCCAGCAGTAGGGACAGGGGTACCTACGAGCAGTACTTC | CASSRDRGTYEQYF